The present TCR beta chain was sequenced within a study of cytomegalovirus exposure and HLA in healthy donors. Whole-study context: Samples from HLA-typed donors yielded approximately 88 million unique TCRs in an early data release. Broader study findings: For TCR beta chains, V- and J-gene trimming was later linked to a missense DCLRE1C variant.

This clone has more than one count but fewer than ten. Its antigen is not known. The PCR had 60 Vbeta and 13 Jbeta primers. The assay was immunoSEQ multiplex PCR, and TCRdb's table has in-frame clones only and misses some. The repertoire holds about 130,000 clones, with less than 80% as singletons. Germline CDR1 is SGHAT and CDR2 is FQNNGV. This CDR3 comprises 11 residues. The germline V and J ends were trimmed by 6 bases and 9 bases, with 10 bases remaining between them. Sequenced input: PBMCs. This clonotype was obtained from a young man in good health and CMV-seronegative. The genes are TRBV11-2 and TRBJ2-3; D not certain. CDR3 sequence: CASSMTSTQYF. CDR3 nucleotide sequence: TGTGCCAGCAGTATGACTTCCACGCAGTATTTT.